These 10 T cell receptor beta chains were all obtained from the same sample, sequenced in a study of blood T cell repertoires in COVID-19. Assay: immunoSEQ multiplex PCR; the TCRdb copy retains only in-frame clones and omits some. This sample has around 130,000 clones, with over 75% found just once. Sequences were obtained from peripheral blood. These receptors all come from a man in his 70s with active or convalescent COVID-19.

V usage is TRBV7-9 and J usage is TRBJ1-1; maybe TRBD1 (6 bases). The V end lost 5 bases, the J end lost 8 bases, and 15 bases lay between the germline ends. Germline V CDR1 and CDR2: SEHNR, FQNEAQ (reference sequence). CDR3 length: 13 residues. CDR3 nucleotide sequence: TGTGCCAGCAGCCTACAGGGCCCGGGGGAAGCTTTCTTT. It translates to CASSLQGPGEAFF.

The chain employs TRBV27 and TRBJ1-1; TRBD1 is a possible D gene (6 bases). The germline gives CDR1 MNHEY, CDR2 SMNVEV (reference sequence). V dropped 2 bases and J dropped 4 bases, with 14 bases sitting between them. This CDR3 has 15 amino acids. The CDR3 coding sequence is TGTGCCAGCAGTTTAACAGGGTTTATTGGCACTGAAGCTTTCTTT. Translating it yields CASSLTGFIGTEAFF.

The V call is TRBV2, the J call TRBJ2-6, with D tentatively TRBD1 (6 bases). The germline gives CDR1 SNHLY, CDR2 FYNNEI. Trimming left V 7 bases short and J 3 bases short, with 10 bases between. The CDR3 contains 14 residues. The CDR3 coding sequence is TGTGCCAGCAAGCAGGGGCTTGGGGCCAACGTCCTGACTTTC. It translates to CASKQGLGANVLTF.

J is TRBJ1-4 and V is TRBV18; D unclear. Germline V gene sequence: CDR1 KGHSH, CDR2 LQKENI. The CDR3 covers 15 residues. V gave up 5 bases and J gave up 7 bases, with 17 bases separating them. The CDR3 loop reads CASSASGGKSEKLFF. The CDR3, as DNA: TGTGCCAGCTCAGCCTCAGGAGGGAAGAGTGAAAAACTGTTTTTT.

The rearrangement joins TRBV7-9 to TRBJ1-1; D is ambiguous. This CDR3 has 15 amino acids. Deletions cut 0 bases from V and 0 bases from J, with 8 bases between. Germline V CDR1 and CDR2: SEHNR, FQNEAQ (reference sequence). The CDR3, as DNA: TGTGCCAGCAGCTTAGCAACACACATGAACACTGAAGCTTTCTTT. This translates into CASSLATHMNTEAFF.

Here the CDR3 reads CASKPGGTGGAGTEAFF. CDR3 sequence (DNA): TGTGCCAGCAAACCCGGCGGGACAGGGGGCGCGGGCACTGAAGCTTTCTTT. The chain recombines TRBV6-4 with TRBJ1-1, with 12 positions matching TRBD1. The CDR3 extends over 17 amino acids. Germline V gene lookup returns CDR1 MRHNA and CDR2 SNTAGT. After removal of 7 bases from V and 4 bases from J, the junction contained 13 bases not matched to a gene.

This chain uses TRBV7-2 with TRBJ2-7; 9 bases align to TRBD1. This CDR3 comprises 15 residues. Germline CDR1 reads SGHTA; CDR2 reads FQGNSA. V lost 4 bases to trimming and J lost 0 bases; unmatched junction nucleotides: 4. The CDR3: CASSSQGQGSYEQYF. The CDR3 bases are TGTGCCAGCAGCTCCCAGGGACAGGGCTCCTACGAGCAGTACTTC.

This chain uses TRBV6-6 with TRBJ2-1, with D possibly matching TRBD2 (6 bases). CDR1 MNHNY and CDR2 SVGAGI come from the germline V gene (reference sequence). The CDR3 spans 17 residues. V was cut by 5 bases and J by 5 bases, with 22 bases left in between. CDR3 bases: TGTGCCAGCAGTCCCCCACCCGGAGGGGTCATTGACAATGAGCAGTTCTTC. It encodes CASSPPPGGVIDNEQFF.

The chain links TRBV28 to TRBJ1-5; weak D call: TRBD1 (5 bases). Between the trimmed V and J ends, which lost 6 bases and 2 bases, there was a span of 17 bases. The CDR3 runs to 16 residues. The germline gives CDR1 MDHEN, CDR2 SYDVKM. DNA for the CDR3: TGTGCCAGCAGCTCGGGGGGTAGTAAGGGCAATCAGCCCCAGCATTTT. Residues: CASSSGGSKGNQPQHF. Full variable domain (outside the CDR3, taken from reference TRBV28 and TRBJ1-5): DVKVTQSSRYLVKRTGEKVFLECVQDMDHENMFWYRQDPGLGLRLIYFSYDVKMKEKGDIPEGYSVSREKKERFSLILESASTNQTSMYLCASSSGGSKGNQPQHFGDGTRLSIL.

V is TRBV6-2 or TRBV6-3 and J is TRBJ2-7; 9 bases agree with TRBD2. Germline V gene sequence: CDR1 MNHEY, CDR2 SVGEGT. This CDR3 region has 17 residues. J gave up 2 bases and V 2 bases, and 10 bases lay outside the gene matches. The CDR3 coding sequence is TGTGCCAGCAGTTACGCTCTAGCGGGGCTCCAACCCTACGAGCAGTACTTC. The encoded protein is CASSYALAGLQPYEQYF.